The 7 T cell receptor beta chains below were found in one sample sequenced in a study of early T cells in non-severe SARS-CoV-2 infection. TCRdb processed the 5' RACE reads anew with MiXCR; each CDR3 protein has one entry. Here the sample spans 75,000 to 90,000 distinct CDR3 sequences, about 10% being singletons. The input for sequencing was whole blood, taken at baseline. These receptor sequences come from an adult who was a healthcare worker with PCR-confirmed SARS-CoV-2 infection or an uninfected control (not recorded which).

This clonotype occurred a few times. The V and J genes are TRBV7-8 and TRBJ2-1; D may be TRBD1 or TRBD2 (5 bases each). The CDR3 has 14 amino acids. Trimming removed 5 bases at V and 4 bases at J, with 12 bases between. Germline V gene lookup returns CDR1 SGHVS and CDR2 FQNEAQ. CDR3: CASSHGTDYNEQFF. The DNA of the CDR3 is TGTGCCAGCAGCCACGGGACGGATTACAATGAGCAGTTCTTC. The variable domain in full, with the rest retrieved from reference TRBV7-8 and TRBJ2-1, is GAGVSQSPRYKVAKRGQDVALRCDPISGHVSLFWYQQALGQGPEFLTYFQNEAQLDKSGLPSDRFFAERPEGSVSTLKIQRTQQEDSAVYLCASSHGTDYNEQFFGPGTRLTVL.

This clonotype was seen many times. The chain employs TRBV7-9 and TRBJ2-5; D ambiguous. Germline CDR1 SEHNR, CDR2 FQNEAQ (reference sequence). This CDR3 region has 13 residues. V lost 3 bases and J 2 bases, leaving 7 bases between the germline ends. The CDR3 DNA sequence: TGTGCCAGCAGCTTGATAGAACAAGAGACCCAGTACTTC. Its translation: CASSLIEQETQYF.

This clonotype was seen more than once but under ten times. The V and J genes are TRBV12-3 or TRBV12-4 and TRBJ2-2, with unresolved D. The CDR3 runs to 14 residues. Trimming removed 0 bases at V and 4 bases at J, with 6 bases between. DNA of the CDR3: TGTGCCAGCAGTTTAGCCGGTAGCACCGGGGAGCTGTTTTTT. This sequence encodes CASSLAGSTGELFF.

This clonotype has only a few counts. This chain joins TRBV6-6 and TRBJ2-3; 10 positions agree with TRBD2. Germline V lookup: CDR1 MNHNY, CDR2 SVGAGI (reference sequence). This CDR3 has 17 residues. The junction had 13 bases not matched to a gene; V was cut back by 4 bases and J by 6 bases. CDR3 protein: CASSLLLAGGVVDTQYF. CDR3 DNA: TGTGCCAGCAGTTTACTTTTAGCGGGAGGAGTGGTGGATACGCAGTATTTT.

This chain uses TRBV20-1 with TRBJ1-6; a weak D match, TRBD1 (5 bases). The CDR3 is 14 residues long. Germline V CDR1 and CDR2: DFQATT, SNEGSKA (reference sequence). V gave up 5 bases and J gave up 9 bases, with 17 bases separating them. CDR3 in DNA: TGCAGTGCTCGGCCGGGACCAGGCGGTTCACCCCTCCACTTT. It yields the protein CSARPGPGGSPLHF.

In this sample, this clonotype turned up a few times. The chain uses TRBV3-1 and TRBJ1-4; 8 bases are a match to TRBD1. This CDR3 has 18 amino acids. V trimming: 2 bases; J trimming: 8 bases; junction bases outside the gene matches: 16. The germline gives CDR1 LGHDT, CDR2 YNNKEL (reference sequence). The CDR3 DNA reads TGTGCCAGCAGCCAACGTCTTCAGGGGGCCGGTAGCGGGGAAAAACTGTTTTTT. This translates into CASSQRLQGAGSGEKLFF.

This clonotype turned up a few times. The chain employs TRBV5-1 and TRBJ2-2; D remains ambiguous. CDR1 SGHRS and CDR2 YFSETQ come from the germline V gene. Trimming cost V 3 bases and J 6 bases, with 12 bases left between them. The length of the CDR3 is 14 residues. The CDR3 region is CASSWTENPGELFF. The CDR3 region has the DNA TGCGCCAGCAGCTGGACGGAAAATCCCGGGGAGCTGTTTTTT.